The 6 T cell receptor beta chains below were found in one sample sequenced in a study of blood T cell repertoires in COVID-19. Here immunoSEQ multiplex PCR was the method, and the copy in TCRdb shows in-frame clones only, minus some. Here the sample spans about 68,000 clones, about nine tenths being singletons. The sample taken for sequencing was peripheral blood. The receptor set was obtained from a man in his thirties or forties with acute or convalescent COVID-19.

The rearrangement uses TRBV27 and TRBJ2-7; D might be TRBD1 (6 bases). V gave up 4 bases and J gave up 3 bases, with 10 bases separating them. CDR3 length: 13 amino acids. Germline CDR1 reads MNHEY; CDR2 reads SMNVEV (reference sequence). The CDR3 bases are TGTGCCAGCAGTTCCAGGGGAAACTACGAGCAGTACTTC. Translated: CASSSRGNYEQYF.

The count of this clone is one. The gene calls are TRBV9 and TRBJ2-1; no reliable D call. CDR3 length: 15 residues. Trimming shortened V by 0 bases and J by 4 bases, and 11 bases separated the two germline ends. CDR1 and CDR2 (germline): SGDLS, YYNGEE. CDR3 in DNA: TGTGCCAGCAGCGTAGGACTCCCGCCTTACAATGAGCAGTTCTTC. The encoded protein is CASSVGLPPYNEQFF.

This chain's CDR3 is CASSRMSGTNNEQFF. CDR3 coding DNA: TGTGCCAGCAGCCGCATGAGTGGGACTAACAATGAGCAGTTCTTC. The chain combines TRBV7-3 with TRBJ2-1, with TRBD2 matching 7 bases. The CDR3 loop spans 15 amino acids. Germline loops: CDR1 SGHTA, CDR2 FQGTGA. V gave up 5 bases and J gave up 5 bases; unmatched junction bases: 9.

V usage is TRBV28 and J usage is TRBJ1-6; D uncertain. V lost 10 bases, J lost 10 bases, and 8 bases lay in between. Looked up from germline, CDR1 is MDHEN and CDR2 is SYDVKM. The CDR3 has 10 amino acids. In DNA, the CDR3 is TGTGCCATCAACGGGTCACCCCTCCACTTT. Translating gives CAINGSPLHF. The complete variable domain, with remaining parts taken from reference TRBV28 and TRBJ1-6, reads DVKVTQSSRYLVKRTGEKVFLECVQDMDHENMFWYRQDPGLGLRLIYFSYDVKMKEKGDIPEGYSVSREKKERFSLILESASTNQTSMYLCAINGSPLHFGNGTRLTVT.

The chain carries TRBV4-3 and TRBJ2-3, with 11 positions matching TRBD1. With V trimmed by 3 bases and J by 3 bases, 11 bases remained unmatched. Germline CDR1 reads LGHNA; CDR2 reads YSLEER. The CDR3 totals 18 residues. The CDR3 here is CASSQVTRTGGFTDTQYF. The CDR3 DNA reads TGCGCCAGCAGCCAGGTGACTCGGACAGGGGGCTTTACAGATACGCAGTATTTT.

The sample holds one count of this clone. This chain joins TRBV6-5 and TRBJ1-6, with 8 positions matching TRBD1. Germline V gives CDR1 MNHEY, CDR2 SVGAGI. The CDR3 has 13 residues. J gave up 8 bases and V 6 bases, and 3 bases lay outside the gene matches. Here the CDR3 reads CASRGQGYSPLHF. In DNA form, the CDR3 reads TGTGCCAGCAGAGGACAGGGTTATTCACCCCTCCACTTT.